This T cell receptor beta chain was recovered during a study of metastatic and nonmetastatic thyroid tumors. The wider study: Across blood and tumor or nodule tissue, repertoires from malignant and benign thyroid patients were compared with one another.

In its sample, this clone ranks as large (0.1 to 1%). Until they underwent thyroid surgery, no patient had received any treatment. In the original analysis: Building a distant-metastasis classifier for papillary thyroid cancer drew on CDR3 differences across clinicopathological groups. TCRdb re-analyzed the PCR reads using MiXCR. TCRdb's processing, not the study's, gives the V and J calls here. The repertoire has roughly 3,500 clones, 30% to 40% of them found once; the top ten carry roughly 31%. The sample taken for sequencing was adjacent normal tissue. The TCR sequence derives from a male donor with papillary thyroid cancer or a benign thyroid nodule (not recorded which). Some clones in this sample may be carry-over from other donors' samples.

This CDR3 reads CASGGGMGSQPQHF. The CDR3, as DNA: TGTGCCAGCGGAGGAGGTATGGGTTCTCAGCCCCAGCATTTT. This sequence joins TRBV6-2 or TRBV6-3 and TRBJ1-5, with D unclear. CDR3 length equals 14 residues. V lost 8 bases and J 6 bases, leaving 17 bases between the germline ends. The germline V gene has CDR1 MNHEY and CDR2 SVGEGT.